A single T cell receptor beta chain is shown here with its context. The antigen remains unidentified. The protocol was immunoSEQ multiplex PCR, while the TCRdb copy is restricted to in-frame clones and leaves out a portion. The table has approximately 54,000 clones, about four fifths seen once. The time point is: baseline, week 1 (first vaccination visit). Treatment of the sample: pre-vaccination baseline after standard-of-care therapy. Those who donated had recent WHO grade 3 or 4 IDH1-mutant, ATRX-lost astrocytomas. This sample is part of a study of a mutant IDH1 vaccine in newly diagnosed glioma. In the study overall: Of treated patients, approximately 62% were men and approximately 40% women, averaging roughly 37 years. Patients were pretreated with radiotherapy, temozolomide, or both, mostly both. Study results and caveats: Of all patients, 85% to 95% showed vaccine-induced immune responses.

Trimming removed 7 bases from V and 1 base from J, with 14 bases in between. This CDR3 is built from 14 residues. Looked up from germline, CDR1 is MNHEY and CDR2 is SVGAGI. The receptor was isolated from a man aged 18 to 29 with glioma. The sample consisted of PBMCs, taken from a glioma patient treated with radiotherapy, temozolomide or both. The V gene is TRBV6-5, the J gene TRBJ2-7; D unresolved. CDR3 protein: CASMVGRASYEQYF. DNA of the CDR3: TGTGCCAGCATGGTGGGAAGGGCGTCCTACGAGCAGTACTTC.